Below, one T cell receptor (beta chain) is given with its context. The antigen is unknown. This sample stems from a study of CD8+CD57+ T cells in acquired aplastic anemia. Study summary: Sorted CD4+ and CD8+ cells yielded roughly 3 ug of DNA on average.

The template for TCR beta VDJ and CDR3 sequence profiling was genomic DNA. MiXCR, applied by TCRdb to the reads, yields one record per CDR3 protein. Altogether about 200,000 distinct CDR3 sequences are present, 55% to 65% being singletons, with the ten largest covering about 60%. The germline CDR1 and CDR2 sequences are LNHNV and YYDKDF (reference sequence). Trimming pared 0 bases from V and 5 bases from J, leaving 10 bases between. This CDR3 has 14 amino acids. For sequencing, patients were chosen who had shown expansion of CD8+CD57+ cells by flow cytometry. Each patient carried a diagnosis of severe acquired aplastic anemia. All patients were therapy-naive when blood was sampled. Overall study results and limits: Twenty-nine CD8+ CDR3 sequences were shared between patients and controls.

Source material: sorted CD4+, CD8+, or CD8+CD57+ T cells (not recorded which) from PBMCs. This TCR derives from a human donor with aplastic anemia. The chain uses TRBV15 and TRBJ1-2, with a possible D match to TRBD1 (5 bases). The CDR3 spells CATSRDPGAYGYTF. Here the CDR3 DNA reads TGTGCCACCAGCAGAGACCCCGGGGCATATGGCTACACCTTC.